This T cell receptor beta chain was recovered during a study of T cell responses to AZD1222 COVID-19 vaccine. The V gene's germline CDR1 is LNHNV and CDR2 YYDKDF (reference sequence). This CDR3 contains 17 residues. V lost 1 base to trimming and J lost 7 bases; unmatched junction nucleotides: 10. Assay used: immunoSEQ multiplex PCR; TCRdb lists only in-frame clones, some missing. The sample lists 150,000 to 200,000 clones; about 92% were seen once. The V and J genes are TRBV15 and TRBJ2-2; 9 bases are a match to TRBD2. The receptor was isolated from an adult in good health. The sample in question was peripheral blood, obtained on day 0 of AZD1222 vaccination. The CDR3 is CATSRAAGGPSDGELFF. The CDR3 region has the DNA TGTGCCACCAGCAGAGCGGCGGGAGGGCCTAGTGACGGGGAGCTGTTTTTT.